The clone carrying this T cell receptor beta chain was seen a handful of times. The sample belongs to a study of T cells in tumors after PD-1 blockade. Turning to the study itself: Peripheral blood samples averaged approximately 33,000 unique clonotypes and about 120,000 templates.

Profiling relied on immunoSEQ multiplex PCR, and the TCRdb table lists in-frame clones only, not all of them. Here the sample spans more than 50,000 clones, over 65% being singletons. This sample comprised PBMCs, obtained after anti-PD-1 treatment. This TCR derives from a human donor with basal cell carcinoma.

CDR3 residues: CAASGRIYGYTF. The CDR3 DNA follows: TGTGCCGCCTCAGGACGGATTTATGGCTACACCTTC. The V and J genes are TRBV30 and TRBJ1-2; no clear D. The length of the CDR3 is 12 residues. Between the trimmed V and J ends, which lost 8 bases and 5 bases, there was a span of 15 bases. Germline-derived CDR1 and CDR2 are GTSNPN and SVGIG (reference sequence).